Listed below are T cell receptor beta chains from one sample, sequenced in a study of siplizumab effects on memory and regulatory T cells. Only in-frame clones appear in the TCRdb table, and some are missing; sequencing was by immunoSEQ multiplex PCR. The sample contains under 100,000 clones, roughly 94% of which appear only once. Sequenced: non-Treg CD4+ T cells sorted from blood. The receptors originated from a human donor in good health. The CDR3 runs from the conserved cysteine through the conserved F or W. Each record gives: V gene, J gene, clone size, D gene, CDR3 DNA, CDR3 protein. D genes are given only for firm matches. Clone sizes are given selectively: once, few, many, or a class where the clone is expanded.

TRBV10-3	TRBJ1-4	-	-	TGTGCCACCCGGGGCGGGGGCAGGGGCCAGCGTGCAACTAATGAAAAACTGTTTTTT	CATRGGGRGQRATNEKLFF
TRBV15	TRBJ2-2	-	-	TGTGCCACCAGCAGAGATCCTTGGGCGGGGAACACCGGGGAGCTGTTTTTT	CATSRDPWAGNTGELFF
TRBV10-1	TRBJ2-1	-	TRBD2	TGCGCCAGCAGTGGCGCGGGAGCGGGGGACAATGAGCAGTTCTTC	CASSGAGAGDNEQFF
TRBV7-9	TRBJ2-5	-	TRBD2	TGTGCCAGCAGCTCAGGGTTACTAGCGGGGGAGGAGCAGTACTTC	CASSSGLLAGEEQYF
TRBV28	TRBJ2-7	-	-	TGTGCCAGCAGTACCGGCTACGAGCAGTACTTC	CASSTGYEQYF
TRBV7-9	TRBJ2-1	-	-	TGTGCCAGCAGCGGGGTTGAGCAGTTCTTC	CASSGVEQFF
TRBV11-1	TRBJ2-6	-	-	TGTGCCAGCAGCTTTAAATGGGCTGGGGCCAACGTCCTGACTTTC	CASSFKWAGANVLTF
TRBV30	TRBJ1-2	-	-	TGTGCCTGGAGGGCCAAGACAGACCGCAGGAAGGGCTACACCTTC	CAWRAKTDRRKGYTF
TRBV6-6	TRBJ2-3	-	TRBD2	TGTGCCTCCTCGGTAGCGGGAGCAGATACGCAGTATTTT	CASSVAGADTQYF
TRBV28	TRBJ2-7	-	TRBD2	TGTGCCAGCAGGGCGACTAGCCGCTACGAGCAGTACTTC	CASRATSRYEQYF
TRBV4-2	TRBJ2-1	-	TRBD1	TGTGCCAGCAGCCGCGGACAGGGGGAGTACAATGAGCAGTTCTTC	CASSRGQGEYNEQFF
TRBV7-8	TRBJ1-2	-	-	TGTGCCAGCAGCGGCGTCGCTAACTATGGCTACACCTTC	CASSGVANYGYTF
TRBV21-1	TRBJ1-5	-	-	TGTGCCAGCAGTAATCACATAACAACAGGGGTTGATCAGCCCCAGCATTTT	CASSNHITTGVDQPQHF
TRBV6-5	TRBJ1-4	once	-	TGTGCCAGCACCCACCCCACAGGGAGTGAAAAACTGTTTTTT	CASTHPTGSEKLFF
TRBV18	TRBJ1-2	-	-	TGTGCCAGCTCACCAATTCGGTCAGATGCTAACTATGGCTACACCTTC	CASSPIRSDANYGYTF
TRBV25-1	TRBJ1-6	-	-	TGTGCCAGCAGGGAGAGCTCCTATAATTCACCCCTCCACTTT	CASRESSYNSPLHF
TRBV5-4	TRBJ1-2	-	-	TGTGCCAGCAGCTTAGGACAGAGGATATCTGGCTACACCTTC	CASSLGQRISGYTF
TRBV7-9	TRBJ2-5	once	-	TGTGCCAGCAGCCACGACAGCGGGCGTAAAGAGACCCAGTACTTC	CASSHDSGRKETQYF
TRBV18	TRBJ2-7	once	-	TGTGCCAGCTCACCTACCCGGGACCGAAAACCCATCTCCTACGAGCAGTACTTC	CASSPTRDRKPISYEQYF
TRBV4-2	TRBJ1-4	-	TRBD1	TGTGCCAGCAGCCAGGGGACAGGGGGGATAACTAATGAAAAACTGTTTTTT	CASSQGTGGITNEKLFF
TRBV5-1	TRBJ2-2	-	-	TGCGCCAGCAGCCTGGGTTTCGAGGGAAAAACCGGGGGGCTGTTTTTT	CASSLGFEGKTGGLFF
TRBV11-3	TRBJ2-7	once	-	TGTGCCAGCAGCTTTGGAGGGACAGACTACGAGCAGTACTTC	CASSFGGTDYEQYF
TRBV28	TRBJ1-1	-	TRBD1	TGTGCCAGCAGTTCCGGGACAGGGGCCCTAAACACTGAAGCTTTCTTT	CASSSGTGALNTEAFF
TRBV9	TRBJ1-1	-	-	TGTGCCAGCAGCGTAGGAGGGCAAAGCGCTGAAGCTTTCTTT	CASSVGGQSAEAFF
TRBV28	TRBJ2-2	-	TRBD1	TGTGCCAGCAGTTTATTACGGACAGGGGCCTTTTGGGGCACCGGGGAGCTGTTTTTT	CASSLLRTGAFWGTGELFF
TRBV28	TRBJ1-4	-	-	TGTGCCAGCAGTTTTCGTGAAAAACTGTTTTTT	CASSFREKLFF
TRBV6-6	TRBJ2-3	once	-	TGTGCCAGCAGTACATCATGGGGTAGAGGAGATACGCAGTATTTT	CASSTSWGRGDTQYF
TRBV5-1	TRBJ2-3	-	-	TGCGCCAGCAGCTCCCGACAGGCATCGGCAGATACGCAGTATTTT	CASSSRQASADTQYF
TRBV27	TRBJ2-3	-	-	TGTGCCAGCAGTTACCACGACTCCAGGGAGCAAGTTACGCAGTATTTT	CASSYHDSREQVTQYF
TRBV5-4	TRBJ2-7	-	-	TGTGCCAGCAGCTTGCCGGGCCTCCGGGAGAACTACGAGCAGTACTTC	CASSLPGLRENYEQYF
TRBV27	TRBJ1-2	-	TRBD1	TGTGCCAGCAGTCAACAGGGGGCTATGTTGGGCTACACCTTC	CASSQQGAMLGYTF
TRBV30	TRBJ2-7	-	TRBD1	TGTGCCTGGGACAGGGACAGGAGCTACGAGCAGTACTTC	CAWDRDRSYEQYF
TRBV15	TRBJ2-1	-	TRBD2	TGTGCCACCAGCAGAGGTCTAGCGGGAAGGTACAATGAGCAGTTCTTC	CATSRGLAGRYNEQFF
TRBV5-6	TRBJ2-7	-	-	TGTGCCAGCAGCTTGGCCGGGTCCTACGAGCAGTACTTC	CASSLAGSYEQYF
TRBV7-3	TRBJ1-2	-	-	TGTGCCAGCAGACCGGACAGCCGCTATGGCTACACCTTC	CASRPDSRYGYTF
TRBV15	TRBJ2-7	-	-	TGTGCCACCAGCAGGGTAGCGAGCTCCTACGAGCAGTACTTC	CATSRVASSYEQYF
TRBV10-3	TRBJ2-3	-	TRBD2	TGTGCCATCAATCCGGGACTAGCGGGAGGGAGCACAGATACGCAGTATTTT	CAINPGLAGGSTDTQYF
TRBV11-2	TRBJ2-7	-	TRBD1	TGTGCCAGCAGCCGCCGACAGGGGCCTCCCTACGAGCAGTACTTC	CASSRRQGPPYEQYF
TRBV9	TRBJ2-3	-	TRBD2	TGTGCCAGCAGCGTAACTAGCGTAAGCACAGATACGCAGTATTTT	CASSVTSVSTDTQYF
TRBV28	TRBJ2-5	-	-	TGTGCCAGCAGTTTAGGAGGGATGGAGACCCAGTACTTC	CASSLGGMETQYF
TRBV30	TRBJ1-3	-	-	TGTGCCGGAAAAAGGGACTCTGGAAACACCATATATTTT	CAGKRDSGNTIYF
TRBV30	TRBJ2-5	-	-	TGTGCCTGGGGACGTCCTCAAGAGACCCAGTACTTC	CAWGRPQETQYF
TRBV30	TRBJ2-1	-	-	TGTGCCTGGAGTGCCACCGGGACCCACAATGAGCAGTTCTTC	CAWSATGTHNEQFF
TRBV4-1	TRBJ1-4	-	TRBD1	TGCGCCAGCAGCCAAGGAGGACAGGGGAATAATGAAAAACTGTTTTTT	CASSQGGQGNNEKLFF
TRBV19	TRBJ2-1	-	-	TGTGCCAGTAGTATAATCCGTAACAACGAGCAGTTCTTC	CASSIIRNNEQFF
TRBV27	TRBJ1-1	-	TRBD1	TGTGCCACCTCTTCGACAGGGGGCAACACTGAAGCTTTCTTT	CATSSTGGNTEAFF
TRBV5-6	TRBJ1-1	-	TRBD1	TGTGCCAGCAGCCCGATACAGGGGGAAGCTTTCTTT	CASSPIQGEAFF
TRBV14	TRBJ2-5	-	TRBD1	TGTGCCAGCAGCCTAGGGACAGGGGATTTCGGAGAGACCCAGTACTTC	CASSLGTGDFGETQYF
TRBV5-6	TRBJ1-2	once	TRBD1	TGTGCCAGCAGCTTGGCGGGACAGGGAGACTATGGCTACACCTTC	CASSLAGQGDYGYTF
TRBV28	TRBJ1-2	-	-	TGTGCCAGCAGTTCCCTCGACCGGGGGTATGGCTACACCTTC	CASSSLDRGYGYTF
TRBV28	TRBJ2-7	-	-	TGTGCCAGCACCCTTGGGGTCCAAAGCTCCTACGAGCAGTACTTC	CASTLGVQSSYEQYF
TRBV19	TRBJ2-4	-	-	TGTGCCAGTAGTAAACGGCCAGGGTTCGGCAAAAACATTCAGTACTTC	CASSKRPGFGKNIQYF
TRBV19	TRBJ2-3	-	TRBD2	TGTGCCACTAGCGGGAGGGTGGGAGGCACAGATACGCAGTATTTT	CATSGRVGGTDTQYF
TRBV7-9	TRBJ1-2	-	TRBD1	TGTGCCAGCAGCTTAGTCTTTGGACAGGCGATCTATGGCTACACCTTC	CASSLVFGQAIYGYTF
TRBV5-1	TRBJ2-2	-	-	TGCGCCAGCAGCTTGGACTTTCCGAACACCGGGGAGCTGTTTTTT	CASSLDFPNTGELFF